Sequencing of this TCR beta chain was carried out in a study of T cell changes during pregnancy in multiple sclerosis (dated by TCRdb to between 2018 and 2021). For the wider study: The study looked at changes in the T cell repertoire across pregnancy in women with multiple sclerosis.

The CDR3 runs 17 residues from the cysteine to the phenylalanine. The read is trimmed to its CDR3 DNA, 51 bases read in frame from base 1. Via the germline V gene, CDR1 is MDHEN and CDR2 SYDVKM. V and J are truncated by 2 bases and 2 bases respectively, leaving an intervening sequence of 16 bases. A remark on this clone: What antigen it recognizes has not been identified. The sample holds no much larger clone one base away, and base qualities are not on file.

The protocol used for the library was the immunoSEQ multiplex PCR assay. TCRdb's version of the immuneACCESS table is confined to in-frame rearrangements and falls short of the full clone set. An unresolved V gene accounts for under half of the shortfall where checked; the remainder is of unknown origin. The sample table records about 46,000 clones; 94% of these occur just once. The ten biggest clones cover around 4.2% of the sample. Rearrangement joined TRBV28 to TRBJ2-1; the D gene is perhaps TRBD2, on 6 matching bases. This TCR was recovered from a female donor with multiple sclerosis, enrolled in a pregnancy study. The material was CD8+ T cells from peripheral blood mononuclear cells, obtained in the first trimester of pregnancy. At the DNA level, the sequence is TGTGCCAGCAGTTTAGACGAGGGAGGACTCCCCTACAATGAGCAGTTCTTC. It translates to CASSLDEGGLPYNEQFF. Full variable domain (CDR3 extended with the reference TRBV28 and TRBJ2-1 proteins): DVKVTQSSRYLVKRTGEKVFLECVQDMDHENMFWYRQDPGLGLRLIYFSYDVKMKEKGDIPEGYSVSREKKERFSLILESASTNQTSMYLCASSLDEGGLPYNEQFFGPGTRLTVL.